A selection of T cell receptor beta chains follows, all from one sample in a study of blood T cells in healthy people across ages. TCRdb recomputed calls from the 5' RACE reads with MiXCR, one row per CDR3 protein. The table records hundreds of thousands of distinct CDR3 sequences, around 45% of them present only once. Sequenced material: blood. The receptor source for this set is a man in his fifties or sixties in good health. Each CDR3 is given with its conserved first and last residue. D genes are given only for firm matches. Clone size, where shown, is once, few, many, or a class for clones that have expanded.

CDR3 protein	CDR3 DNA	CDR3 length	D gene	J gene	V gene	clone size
CASSQRGGRGDTQYF	TGTGCCAGCAGTCAGCGGGGGGGCCGCGGAGATACGCAGTATTTT	15	TRBD2	TRBJ2-3	TRBV6-2/TRBV6-3	-
CATLGTSGGGLNEQFF	TGTGCCACCCTCGGGACTAGCGGGGGAGGATTAAATGAGCAGTTCTTC	16	TRBD2	TRBJ2-1	TRBV10-3	few
CATRARTELNYGYTF	TGTGCCACCAGGGCAAGAACAGAGCTTAACTATGGCTACACCTTC	15	-	TRBJ1-2	TRBV10-3	-
CASSLGPGGSPKPSTDTQYF	TGTGCCAGCAGCTTAGGACCAGGGGGCTCCCCGAAACCTAGCACAGATACGCAGTATTTT	20	TRBD1	TRBJ2-3	TRBV7-9	-
CASSQYVRGGADTQYF	TGCGCCAGCAGCCAATATGTGAGGGGGGGTGCAGATACGCAGTATTTT	16	-	TRBJ2-3	TRBV4-1	-
CASSVGFYEQYF	TGTGCCAGCAGTGTGGGTTTCTACGAGCAGTACTTC	12	-	TRBJ2-7	TRBV2	-
CSARDQGVLWGYNSPLHF	TGCAGTGCTAGAGATCAGGGAGTCCTCTGGGGTTATAATTCACCCCTCCACTTT	18	-	TRBJ1-6	TRBV20-1	-
CASSVRDRGEQYF	TGTGCCAGCAGCGTAAGGGACAGGGGCGAGCAGTACTTC	13	TRBD1	TRBJ2-7	TRBV7-2	-
CASSQVPGRDYGYTF	TGTGCCAGCAGCCAAGTTCCAGGGAGAGACTATGGCTACACCTTC	15	-	TRBJ1-2	TRBV3-1	few
CVSSPSGQGETQYF	TGTGTCAGCAGCCCAAGCGGGCAGGGAGAGACCCAGTACTTC	14	-	TRBJ2-5	TRBV7-3	-
CASSPGDRGQADTQYF	TGCGCCAGCAGCCCGGGAGACAGGGGGCAGGCAGATACGCAGTATTTT	16	TRBD1	TRBJ2-3	TRBV5-1	-
CASSFSAVMGEKLFF	TGTGCCAGCAGTTTCTCAGCGGTGATGGGGGAAAAACTGTTTTTT	15	-	TRBJ1-4	TRBV27	-
CASSFGGGRETQFF	TGTGCCAGCAGTTTTGGTGGGGGCCGAGAGACCCAGTTCTTC	14	-	TRBJ2-1	TRBV27	-
CASSRPPLAGGEQYF	TGTGCCAGCAGCCGCCCACCACTAGCGGGGGGTGAGCAGTACTTC	15	TRBD2	TRBJ2-5	TRBV7-2	-
CASSQSRRGGRRGPDTQYF	TGTGCCAGCAGCCAGTCCCGGCGGGGGGGCCGTCGGGGCCCAGATACGCAGTATTTT	19	TRBD2	TRBJ2-3	TRBV3-1	few
CASRLGPSADTQYF	TGCGCCAGCAGACTGGGGCCTAGCGCAGATACGCAGTATTTT	14	-	TRBJ2-3	TRBV5-1	few
CASPGVYNEQYF	TGTGCCAGCCCAGGGGTCTACAATGAGCAGTACTTC	12	-	TRBJ2-7	TRBV6-1	-
CASTLAGSGKRRSPLHF	TGTGCCAGCACCCTAGCGGGTTCAGGGAAAAGGCGTTCACCCCTCCACTTT	17	-	TRBJ1-6	TRBV12-3/TRBV12-4	few
CASTLGQTNQPQHF	TGTGCCAGCACTCTCGGACAGACCAATCAGCCCCAGCATTTT	14	-	TRBJ1-5	TRBV12-3/TRBV12-4	-
CASTSAGGAYNEQFF	TGTGCCAGCACCTCCGCCGGGGGGGCTTACAATGAGCAGTTCTTC	15	TRBD2	TRBJ2-1	TRBV12-3/TRBV12-4	many
CSARDPEKLFF	TGCAGTGCTAGAGATCCTGAAAAACTGTTTTTT	11	-	TRBJ1-4	TRBV20-1	-
CASSVEPRAGTVTEAFF	TGTGCCAGCAGCGTAGAACCCCGGGCGGGGACCGTCACTGAAGCTTTCTTT	17	-	TRBJ1-1	TRBV9	-
CASSTSGGNDEQFF	TGCGCCAGCAGCACTAGCGGGGGGAACGATGAGCAGTTCTTC	14	TRBD2	TRBJ2-1	TRBV4-3	-
CASSYTQGSPYNEQFF	TGTGCCAGCAGCTACACTCAGGGGTCCCCCTACAATGAGCAGTTCTTC	16	-	TRBJ2-1	TRBV5-4	-
CASSAQGTTYNEQFF	TGTGCCAGCAGTGCCCAGGGCACCACCTACAATGAGCAGTTCTTC	15	-	TRBJ2-1	TRBV2	-
CASSNTGTTYEQYF	TGTGCCAGCAGTAACACAGGGACCACCTACGAGCAGTACTTC	14	-	TRBJ2-7	TRBV6-5	-
CATSVSSYEQFF	TGTGCCACCAGTGTTTCTAGCTATGAGCAGTTCTTC	12	-	TRBJ2-1	TRBV24-1	-
CSARLPDAPYGYTF	TGCAGTGCTAGGTTACCGGACGCCCCGTATGGCTACACCTTC	14	-	TRBJ1-2	TRBV20-1	-
CAWSGPGAWWGYTF	TGTGCCTGGAGTGGACCTGGGGCCTGGTGGGGCTACACCTTC	14	-	TRBJ1-2	TRBV30	-
CASSSGLGTVVYNEQYF	TGTGCCAGCAGCTCTGGCCTCGGGACTGTCGTCTACAATGAGCAGTACTTC	17	-	TRBJ2-7	TRBV7-9	-
CSASRGLGSETQYF	TGCAGTGCTAGCCGAGGACTGGGTTCGGAGACCCAGTACTTC	14	-	TRBJ2-5	TRBV20-1	few
CASSHRTDEAFF	TGCGCCAGCAGCCATCGGACCGATGAAGCTTTCTTT	12	-	TRBJ1-1	TRBV4-1	-
CASSPLGGTGQETQYF	TGCGCCAGCAGCCCCCTGGGAGGGACAGGCCAAGAGACCCAGTACTTC	16	-	TRBJ2-5	TRBV4-3	few
CASSKSGTSPGETQYF	TGTGCCAGCAGTAAATCCGGGACTAGCCCCGGGGAGACCCAGTACTTC	16	TRBD2	TRBJ2-5	TRBV6-5	-
CASRPTGPSEETQYF	TGCGCCAGCAGACCAACTGGCCCTAGCGAAGAGACCCAGTACTTC	15	-	TRBJ2-5	TRBV5-1	-